Below, one T cell receptor (beta chain) is given with its context. The antigen is undetermined. Sequencing used immunoSEQ multiplex PCR; TCRdb keeps in-frame clones, though not all of them. The sample yields about 200,000 clones, roughly 65% seen once. The CDR3 covers 13 residues. Germline V gene lookup returns CDR1 SGDLS and CDR2 YYNGEE. Trimming took 0 bases from V and 3 from J, leaving 7 bases between them. The sample originates from a study of cytotoxic CD8 clonotypes in ibrutinib-treated CLL. Looking at the study overall: Median treatment time before response sampling was roughly twelve months, range 6 to 36. Study-level findings and limits: Public clonotypes occurred uncommonly; on treatment, they contracted or remained stable.

PBMCs were cryopreserved, and 1.5 to 2.5 micrograms of genomic DNA from them went into TCR beta libraries. The sequences come from PBMCs, collected after 12 months of ibrutinib treatment. The TCR sequence derives from a human donor with chronic lymphocytic leukemia. This chain connects TRBV9 to TRBJ2-7; D is ambiguous. CDR3 coding DNA: TGTGCCAGCAGCGTAGGCCAGAACTACGAGCAGTACTTC. It encodes CASSVGQNYEQYF.